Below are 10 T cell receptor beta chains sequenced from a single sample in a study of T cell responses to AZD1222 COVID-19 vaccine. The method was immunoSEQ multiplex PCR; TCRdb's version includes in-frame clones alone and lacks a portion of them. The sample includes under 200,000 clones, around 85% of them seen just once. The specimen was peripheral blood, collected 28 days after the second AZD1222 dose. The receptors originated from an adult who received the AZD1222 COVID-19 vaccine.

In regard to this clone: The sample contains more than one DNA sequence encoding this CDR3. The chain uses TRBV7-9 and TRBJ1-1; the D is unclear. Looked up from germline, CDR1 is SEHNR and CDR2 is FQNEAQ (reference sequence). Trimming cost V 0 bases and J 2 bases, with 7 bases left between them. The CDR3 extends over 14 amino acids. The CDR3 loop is CASSLADLNTEAFF. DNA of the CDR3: TGTGCCAGCAGCTTAGCAGATCTTAACACTGAAGCTTTCTTT.

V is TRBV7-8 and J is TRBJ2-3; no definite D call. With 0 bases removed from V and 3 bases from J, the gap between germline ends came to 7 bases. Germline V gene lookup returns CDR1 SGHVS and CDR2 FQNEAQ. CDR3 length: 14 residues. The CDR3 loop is CASSLAPATDTQYF. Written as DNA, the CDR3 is TGTGCCAGCAGCTTAGCCCCTGCGACAGATACGCAGTATTTT.

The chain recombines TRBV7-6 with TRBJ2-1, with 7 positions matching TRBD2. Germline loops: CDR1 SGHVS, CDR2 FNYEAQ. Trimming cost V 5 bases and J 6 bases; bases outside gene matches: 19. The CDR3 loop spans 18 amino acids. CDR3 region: CASSPLVGGGRGVNEQFF. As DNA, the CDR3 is TGTGCCAGCAGCCCCCTGGTCGGCGGGGGTCGGGGGGTCAATGAGCAGTTCTTC. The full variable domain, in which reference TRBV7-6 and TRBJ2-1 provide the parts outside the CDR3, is GAGVSQSPRYKVTKRGQDVALRCDPISGHVSLYWYRQALGQGPEFLTYFNYEAQQDKSGLPNDRFSAERPEGSISTLTIQRTEQRDSAMYRCASSPLVGGGRGVNEQFFGPGTRLTVL.

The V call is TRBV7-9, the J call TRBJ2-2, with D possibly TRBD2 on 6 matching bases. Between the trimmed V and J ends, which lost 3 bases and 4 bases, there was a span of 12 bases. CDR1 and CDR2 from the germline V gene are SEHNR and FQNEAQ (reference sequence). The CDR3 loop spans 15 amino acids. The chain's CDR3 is CASSFPQGGTGELFF. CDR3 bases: TGTGCCAGCAGCTTCCCGCAGGGAGGCACCGGGGAGCTGTTTTTT.

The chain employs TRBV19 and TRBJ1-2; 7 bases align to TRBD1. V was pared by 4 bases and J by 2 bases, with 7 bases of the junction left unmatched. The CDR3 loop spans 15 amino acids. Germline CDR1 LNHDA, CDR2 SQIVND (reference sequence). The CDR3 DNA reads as TGTGCCAGTAGTACCTCGGGAGGGGGCAACTATGGCTACACCTTC. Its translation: CASSTSGGGNYGYTF.

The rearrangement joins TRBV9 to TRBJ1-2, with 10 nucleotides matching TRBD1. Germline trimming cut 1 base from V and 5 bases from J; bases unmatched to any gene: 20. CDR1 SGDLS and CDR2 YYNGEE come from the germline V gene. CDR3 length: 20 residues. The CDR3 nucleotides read TGTGCCAGCAGCGTATCTAGGGGCGGCGCGGGACAGGGGAACCCTTATGGCTACACCTTC. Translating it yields CASSVSRGGAGQGNPYGYTF.

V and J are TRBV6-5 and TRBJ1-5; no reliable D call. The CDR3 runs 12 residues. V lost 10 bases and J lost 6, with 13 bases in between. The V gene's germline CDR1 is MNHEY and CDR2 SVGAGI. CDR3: CATASPGQPQHF. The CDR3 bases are TGTGCCACCGCAAGTCCTGGTCAGCCCCAGCATTTT.

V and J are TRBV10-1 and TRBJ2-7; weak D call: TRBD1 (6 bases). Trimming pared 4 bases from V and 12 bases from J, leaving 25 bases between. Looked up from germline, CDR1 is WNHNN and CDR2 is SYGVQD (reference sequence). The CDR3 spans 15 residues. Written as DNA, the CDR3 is TGCGCCAGCAGTGGACCGGGACAACCCCCGAGTACGCTGTACTTC. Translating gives CASSGPGQPPSTLYF.

In DNA form, the CDR3 reads TGTGCCAGCAGCCAAGAGTATGCCGGGGAGCTGTTTTTT. This gives the protein CASSQEYAGELFF. This chain connects TRBV14 to TRBJ2-2; no firm D call. In germline, CDR1 is SGHDN, CDR2 FVKESK. V lost 0 bases, J lost 6 bases, and 5 bases lay in between. The CDR3 loop spans 13 amino acids.

The CDR3 is CASSVDTLQETQYF. CDR3 in DNA: TGTGCCAGCAGCGTTGACACACTCCAAGAGACCCAGTACTTC. The chain has TRBV5-6 and TRBJ2-5; no reliable D call. The CDR3 runs to 14 residues. CDR1 is SGHDT, CDR2 YYEEEE, per germline. V lost 4 bases and J lost 1, with 11 bases in between.